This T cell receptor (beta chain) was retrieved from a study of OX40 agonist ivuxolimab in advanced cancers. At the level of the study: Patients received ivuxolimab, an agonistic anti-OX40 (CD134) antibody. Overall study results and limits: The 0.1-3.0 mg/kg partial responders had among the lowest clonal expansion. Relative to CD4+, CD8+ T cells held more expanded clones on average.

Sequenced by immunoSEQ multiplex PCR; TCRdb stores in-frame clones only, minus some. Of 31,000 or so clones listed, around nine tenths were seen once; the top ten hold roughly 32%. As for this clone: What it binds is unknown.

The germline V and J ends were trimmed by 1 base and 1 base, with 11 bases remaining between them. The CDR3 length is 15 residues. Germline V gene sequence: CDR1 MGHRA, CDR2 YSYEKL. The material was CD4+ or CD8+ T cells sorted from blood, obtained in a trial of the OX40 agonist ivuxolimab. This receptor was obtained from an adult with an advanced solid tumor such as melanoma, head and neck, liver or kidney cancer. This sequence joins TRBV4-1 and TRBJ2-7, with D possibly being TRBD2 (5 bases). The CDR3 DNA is TGCGCCAGCAGCCAAGCTAGCATTCCATCCTACGAGCAGTACTTC. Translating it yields CASSQASIPSYEQYF.